This TCR beta chain was sequenced during a study of blood T cell repertoires in COVID-19. Study background: From the United States, Italy and Spain came samples of acute and convalescent COVID-19. In each case, the material was cDNA or gDNA derived from T cells, B-cell-depleted T cells, or PBMCs.

Source study methods: For nucleated cells, counts were estimated from reference gene primer amplification. TCRdb's copy holds only in-frame clones and misses some; the assay was immunoSEQ multiplex PCR. V, J and clone size reflect that table, while D and trimming were determined from the DNA. Altogether about 180,000 clones are present, approximately 87% being singletons, with the ten largest covering more than 20%. The CDR3 spans 14 residues. Trimming at V came to 2 bases and at J to 6 bases, leaving 5 bases not matched to a gene. Looked up from germline, CDR1 is KGHDR and CDR2 is SFDVKD. This clonotype originated in a man between 65 and 85 years old with active or convalescent COVID-19. J is TRBJ1-2 and V is TRBV24-1; 7 nucleotides align to TRBD1. Sequenced material: peripheral blood. CDR3 residues: CATSDSTGRHGYTF. DNA for the CDR3: TGTGCCACCAGTGATTCGACAGGGCGTCATGGCTACACCTTC.